This T cell receptor beta chain was obtained from a study of blood T cell repertoires in COVID-19. Study-wide context: PBMCs, B-cell-depleted T cells, or T cells were the source of the cDNA or gDNA that made up the material.

Sequencing used immunoSEQ multiplex PCR; TCRdb keeps in-frame clones, though not all of them. The sample comprises approximately 93,000 clones, approximately 80% of which are singletons, and approximately 9.3% rests with the top ten. CDR1 is LNHNV and CDR2 is YYDKDF in the germline V gene (reference sequence). With 0 bases removed from V and 6 bases from J, the gap between germline ends came to 12 bases. The CDR3 covers 14 residues. Sequencing was done on a sample of peripheral blood. This TCR was sampled from an elderly woman with acute or convalescent COVID-19. V gene TRBV15 combines with J gene TRBJ2-7; possible D gene TRBD2, 5 bases. CDR3 sequence reads: CATSRDLAGGEQYF. The CDR3 DNA reads TGTGCCACCAGCAGAGATCTAGCAGGAGGCGAGCAGTACTTC.